The clone carrying this T cell receptor (beta chain) was detected only a few times. Its antigen is still unknown. The sample is drawn from a study of response to subunit inactivated influenza vaccine. General study points: After each seasonal influenza vaccination, few new T cells are recruited, the authors suggested.

The CDR3 spans 14 residues. Trimming pared 3 bases from V and 0 bases from J, leaving 9 bases between. TCRdb passed the RT-PCR reads through MiXCR, listing each CDR3 protein once. The table has about 500,000 distinct CDR3 sequences, 16% seen once; the top ten hold approximately 3%. The sequencing here drew on CD4+ T cells sorted from PBMCs, taken around 25 months after vaccination. The genes are TRBV12-3 or TRBV12-4 and TRBJ2-7, with D perhaps matching TRBD2 (5 bases). The sequence was collected from a man aged 50 to 69 who received an inactivated influenza vaccine. CDR3 sequence reads: CASSFSGVSYEQYF. CDR3 sequence (DNA): TGTGCCAGCAGTTTCTCCGGGGTCTCCTACGAGCAGTACTTC.